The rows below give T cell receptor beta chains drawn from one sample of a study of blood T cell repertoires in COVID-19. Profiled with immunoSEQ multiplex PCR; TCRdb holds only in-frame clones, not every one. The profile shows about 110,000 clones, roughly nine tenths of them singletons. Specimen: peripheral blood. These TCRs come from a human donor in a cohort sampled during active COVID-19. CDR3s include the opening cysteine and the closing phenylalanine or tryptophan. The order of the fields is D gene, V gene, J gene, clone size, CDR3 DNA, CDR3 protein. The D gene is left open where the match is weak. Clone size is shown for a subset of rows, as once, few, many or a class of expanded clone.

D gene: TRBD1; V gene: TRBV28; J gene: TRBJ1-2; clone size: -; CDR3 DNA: TGTGCCAGCAGTTCCTGGGGACAGGGAGGCGGCTACACCTTC; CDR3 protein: CASSSWGQGGGYTF
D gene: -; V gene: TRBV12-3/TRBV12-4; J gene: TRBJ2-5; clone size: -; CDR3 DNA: TGTGCCAGCAGCCCGACATTGTGGACCCAGTACTTC; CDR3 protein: CASSPTLWTQYF
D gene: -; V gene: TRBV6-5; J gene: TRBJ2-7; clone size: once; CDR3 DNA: TGTGCCAGCAGTTACATGTCAGCCCGAGGTTTCGAGCAGTACTTC; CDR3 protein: CASSYMSARGFEQYF
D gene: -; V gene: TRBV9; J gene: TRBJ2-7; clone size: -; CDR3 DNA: TGTGCCAGCAGCGTAGATGACTACACTTCCCCTTGGGAGCAGTACTTC; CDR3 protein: CASSVDDYTSPWEQYF
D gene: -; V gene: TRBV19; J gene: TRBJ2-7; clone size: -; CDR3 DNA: TGTGCCAGTAATCAGGGGTCAGCCTCCTACGAGCAGTACTTC; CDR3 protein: CASNQGSASYEQYF
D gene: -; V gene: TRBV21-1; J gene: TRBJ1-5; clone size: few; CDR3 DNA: TGTGCCAGCAGCAAAGGAACAGGGGGCGTTCATCAGCCCCAGCATTTT; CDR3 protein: CASSKGTGGVHQPQHF
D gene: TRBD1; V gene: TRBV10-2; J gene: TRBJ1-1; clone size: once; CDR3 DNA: TGCGCCAGCAGTGATTGGGGACAGACCGAAGCTTTCTTT; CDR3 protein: CASSDWGQTEAFF
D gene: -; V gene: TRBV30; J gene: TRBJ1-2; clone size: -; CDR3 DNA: TGTGCCTGGAGTAAGACAGGTCGCCCCCATAACTATGGCTACACCTTC; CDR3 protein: CAWSKTGRPHNYGYTF
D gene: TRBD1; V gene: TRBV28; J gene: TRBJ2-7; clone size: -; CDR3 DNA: TGTGCCAGCAGTTCGCCCATTGGGACAGGGGCCTCCTACGAGCAGTACTTC; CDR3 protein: CASSSPIGTGASYEQYF
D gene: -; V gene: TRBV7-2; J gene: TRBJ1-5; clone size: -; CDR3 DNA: TGTGCCAGCAGCTTGCGAGGGTTCGATCAGCCCCAGCATTTT; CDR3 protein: CASSLRGFDQPQHF
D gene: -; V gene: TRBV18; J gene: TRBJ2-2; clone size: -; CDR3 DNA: TGTGCCAGCTCACCACGTACTAGCCAAAACACCGGGGAGCTGTTTTTT; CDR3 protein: CASSPRTSQNTGELFF
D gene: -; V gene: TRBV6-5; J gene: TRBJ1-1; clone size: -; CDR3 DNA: TGTGCCAGCAGTCTCTCTAAGGACAGGAACACTGAAGCTTTCTTT; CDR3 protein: CASSLSKDRNTEAFF
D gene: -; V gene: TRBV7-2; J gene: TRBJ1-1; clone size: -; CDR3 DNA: TGTGCCAGCAGGGCCCCACTTGGGGGCCGGACTGAAGCTTTCTTT; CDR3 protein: CASRAPLGGRTEAFF
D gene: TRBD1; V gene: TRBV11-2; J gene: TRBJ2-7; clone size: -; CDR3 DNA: TGTGCCAGCAGCTTAGGACCCGGGACAGCAGCCTACGAGCAGTACTTC; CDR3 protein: CASSLGPGTAAYEQYF
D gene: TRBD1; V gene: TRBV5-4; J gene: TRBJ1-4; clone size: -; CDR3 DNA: TGTGCCAGCAGCAAACAGGGGGGGGATGAAAAACTGTTTTTT; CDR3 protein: CASSKQGGDEKLFF
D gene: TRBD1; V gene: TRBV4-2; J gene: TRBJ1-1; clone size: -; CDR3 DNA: TGTGCCAGTGGGCCCGCAGGGGGTCCTGAAGCTTTCTTT; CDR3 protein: CASGPAGGPEAFF
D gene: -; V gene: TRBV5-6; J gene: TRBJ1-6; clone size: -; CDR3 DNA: TGTGCCAGCAGCTTGGACAGTGATAATTCACCCCTCCACTTT; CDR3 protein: CASSLDSDNSPLHF
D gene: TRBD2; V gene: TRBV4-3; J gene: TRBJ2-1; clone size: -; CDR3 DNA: TGCGCCAGCAGCCAAGCCCCAGCGGGGAATGAGCAGTTCTTC; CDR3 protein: CASSQAPAGNEQFF
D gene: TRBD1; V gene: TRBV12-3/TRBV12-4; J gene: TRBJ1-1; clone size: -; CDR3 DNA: TGTGCCAGCAGACGGGACAGATACACTGAAGCTTTCTTT; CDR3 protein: CASRRDRYTEAFF
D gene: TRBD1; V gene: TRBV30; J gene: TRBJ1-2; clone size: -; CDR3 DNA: TGTGCCTGGAGTAATAAGGACAGGGATTATGGCTACACCTTC; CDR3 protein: CAWSNKDRDYGYTF
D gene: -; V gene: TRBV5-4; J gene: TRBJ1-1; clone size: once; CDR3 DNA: TGTGCCAGCAGCTCCACAGTGAACACTGAAGCTTTCTTT; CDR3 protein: CASSSTVNTEAFF
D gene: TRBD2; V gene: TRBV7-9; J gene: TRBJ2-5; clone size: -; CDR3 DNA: TGTGCCAGCAGCTTTTCTGGACTAGCCCCAAAGACCCAGTACTTC; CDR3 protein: CASSFSGLAPKTQYF
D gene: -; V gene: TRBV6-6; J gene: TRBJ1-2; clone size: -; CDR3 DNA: TGTGCCCACGGGTCCCCTAACTATGGCTACACCTTC; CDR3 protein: CAHGSPNYGYTF
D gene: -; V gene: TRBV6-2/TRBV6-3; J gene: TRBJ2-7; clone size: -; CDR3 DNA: TGTGCCAGCAGTAATACGGGGGCCTACGAGCAGTACTTC; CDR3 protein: CASSNTGAYEQYF
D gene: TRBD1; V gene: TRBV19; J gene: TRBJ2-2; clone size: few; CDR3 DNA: TGTGCCAGCCGAGGGACAGGGGTTGCCGGGGAGCTGTTTTTT; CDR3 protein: CASRGTGVAGELFF
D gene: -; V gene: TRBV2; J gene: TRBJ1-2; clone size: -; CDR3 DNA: TGTGCCAGCAGGCCAACTGCCAGGCCCGGCTACACCTTC; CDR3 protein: CASRPTARPGYTF
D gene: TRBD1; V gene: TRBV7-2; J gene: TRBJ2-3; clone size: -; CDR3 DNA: TGTGCCAGCAGCTTGCAGGGGGCAGGAGATACGCAGTATTTT; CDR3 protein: CASSLQGAGDTQYF
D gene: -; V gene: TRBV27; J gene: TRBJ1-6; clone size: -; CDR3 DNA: TGTGCCAGCAGTTTAGTGAGCAGGGGAAACAATTCACCCCTCCACTTT; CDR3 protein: CASSLVSRGNNSPLHF
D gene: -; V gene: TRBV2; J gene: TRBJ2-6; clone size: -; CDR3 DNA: TGTGCCAGCAGTGAAGAACGACTTAGCTCTGGGGCCAACGTCCTGACTTTC; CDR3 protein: CASSEERLSSGANVLTF
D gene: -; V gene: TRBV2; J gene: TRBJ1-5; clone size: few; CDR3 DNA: TGTGCCAGCAGTGAACAAGGGGTTAGCAATCAGCCCCAGCATTTT; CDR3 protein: CASSEQGVSNQPQHF
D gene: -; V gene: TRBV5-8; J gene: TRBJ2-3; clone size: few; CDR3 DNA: TGTGCCAGCAGCTTGCGAGAACCAGATACGCAGTATTTT; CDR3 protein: CASSLREPDTQYF
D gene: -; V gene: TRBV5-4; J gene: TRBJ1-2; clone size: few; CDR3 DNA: TGTGCCAGCAGCTTGGTTGGACAGATCTATGGCTACACCTTC; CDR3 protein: CASSLVGQIYGYTF
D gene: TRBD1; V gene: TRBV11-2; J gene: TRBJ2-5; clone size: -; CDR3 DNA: TGTGCCAGCAGCTCAAGGACAGGGCAAGAGACCCAGTACTTC; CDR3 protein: CASSSRTGQETQYF
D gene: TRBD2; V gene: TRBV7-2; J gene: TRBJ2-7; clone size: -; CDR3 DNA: TGTGCCAGCAGCGGGAGGGACGAGCGGGCCCCCTACGAGCAGTACTTC; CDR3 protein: CASSGRDERAPYEQYF
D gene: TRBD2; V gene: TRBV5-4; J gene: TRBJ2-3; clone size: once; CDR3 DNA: TGTGCCAGCAGCTTGGTAGCGGGTAGCTCAGATACGCAGTATTTT; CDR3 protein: CASSLVAGSSDTQYF
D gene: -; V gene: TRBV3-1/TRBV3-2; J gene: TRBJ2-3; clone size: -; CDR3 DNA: TGTGCCAGCAGCCAAGAACGGGGGTCCTACACAGATACGCAGTATTTT; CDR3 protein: CASSQERGSYTDTQYF